The 27 T cell receptor beta chains given below trace back to one sample, sequenced in a study of CD8+ T cells in alopecia areata. Treatment of the sample: oral pan-JAK inhibitor, 5-10 mg twice daily. cDNA prepared by RNA extraction and subsequent reverse transcription served as the template for sequencing. Profiled with immunoSEQ multiplex PCR; TCRdb holds only in-frame clones, not every one. In the table there are 150,000 to 200,000 clones, approximately 60% of which are singletons. Sample: CD4+ T cells sorted from blood, taken at week 4, from a patient treated with tofacitinib. The receptors were sampled from a human donor with alopecia areata.

The chain joins TRBV27 to TRBJ2-4; D might be TRBD1 (5 bases). The V end lost 5 bases, the J end lost 0 bases, and 23 bases lay between the germline ends. CDR3 length equals 19 residues. Germline assignment: CDR1 MNHEY and CDR2 SMNVEV (reference sequence). CDR3 coding DNA: TGTGCCAGCAGTCTACGACAGCCCACTAATGATATAGCCAAAAACATTCAGTACTTC. Encoded protein: CASSLRQPTNDIAKNIQYF.

The chain is built from TRBV19 and TRBJ1-5; D is unresolved. Trimming removed 8 bases from V and 6 bases from J, with 14 bases in between. This CDR3 contains 13 residues. Germline values: CDR1 LNHDA, CDR2 SQIVND (reference sequence). The DNA of the CDR3 is TGTGCCAGTGAGAGGGTGTGGGGTCAGCCCCAGCATTTT. As protein: CASERVWGQPQHF.

The V call is TRBV10-3, the J call TRBJ1-2; a weak D match, TRBD1 (6 bases). The germline V and J ends were trimmed by 7 bases and 5 bases, with 14 bases remaining between them. The CDR3 covers 13 residues. Per germline, CDR1 ENHRY and CDR2 SYGVKD. The CDR3 region has the DNA TGTGCCATCACCGGACAGAAGGGATATGGCTACACCTTC. Protein product: CAITGQKGYGYTF.

The chain couples TRBV30 to TRBJ2-3, with a weak D call TRBD2 (6 bases). The germline V gene has CDR1 GTSNPN and CDR2 SVGIG (reference sequence). V shed 4 bases and J shed 5 bases, with 10 bases lying between them. The CDR3 has 12 amino acids. The CDR3 sequence is CAWTAGLDTQYF. CDR3 nucleotides: TGTGCCTGGACCGCGGGGTTAGATACGCAGTATTTT.

The chain uses TRBV5-1 and TRBJ2-7; possible D gene TRBD2, 5 bases. Germline CDR1 is SGHRS and CDR2 is YFSETQ. This CDR3 contains 14 residues. V lost 3 bases and J 3 bases, leaving 13 bases between the germline ends. CDR3 DNA: TGCGCCAGCAGCTCGAACAGCGGCAACTACGAGCAGTACTTC. It is translated as CASSSNSGNYEQYF.

This clone was counted a few times. The chain recombines TRBV29-1 with TRBJ2-7; no clear D gene. The V gene lost 4 bases and the J gene lost 2 bases, with 9 bases spanning the gap. Germline V lookup: CDR1 SQVTM, CDR2 ANQGSEA. This CDR3 region has 12 residues. This CDR3 reads CSVASGPYEQYF. In nucleotides, the CDR3 is TGCAGCGTTGCGTCGGGTCCCTACGAGCAGTACTTC.

The gene calls are TRBV2 and TRBJ2-7, with D hard to call. This CDR3 has 13 residues. V lost 7 bases and J lost 5, with 15 bases in between. Germline assignment: CDR1 SNHLY and CDR2 FYNNEI. CDR3 in DNA: TGTGCCAGCATGGGCGGCCGATGGGACGAGCAGTACTTC. Protein sequence: CASMGGRWDEQYF.

The chain uses TRBV9 and TRBJ1-2; no definite D call. V dropped 2 bases and J dropped 7 bases, with 12 bases sitting between them. This CDR3 has 13 residues. Germline V gives CDR1 SGDLS, CDR2 YYNGEE. The CDR3, as DNA: TGTGCCAGCAGCGTGACATCTTCGGGTGGCTACACCTTC. It is translated as CASSVTSSGGYTF. The whole variable domain, remainder taken from reference TRBV9 and TRBJ1-2, is DSGVTQTPKHLITATGQRVTLRCSPRSGDLSVYWYQQSLDQGLQFLIQYYNGEERAKGNILERFSAQQFPDLHSELNLSSLELGDSALYFCASSVTSSGGYTFGSGTRLTVV.

The chain combines TRBV30 with TRBJ1-1; D gene ambiguous. The CDR3 extends over 8 amino acids. Germline V lookup: CDR1 GTSNPN, CDR2 SVGIG (reference sequence). V gave up 4 bases and J gave up 11 bases, with 5 bases separating them. The CDR3 protein is CAWNSAFF. CDR3 coding DNA: TGTGCCTGGAATTCGGCTTTCTTT.

The rearrangement uses TRBV29-1 and TRBJ2-2, with D possibly being TRBD1 or TRBD2 (6 bases each). From germline, CDR1 is SQVTM and CDR2 ANQGSEA. The V end lost 7 bases, the J end lost 3 bases, and 12 bases lay between the germline ends. The CDR3 is 13 amino acids. The CDR3 DNA sequence: TGCAGCGCCGGGGGCAGGGACACCGGGGAGCTGTTTTTT. Its protein product is CSAGGRDTGELFF.

This chain uses TRBV4-3 with TRBJ1-2; 7 nucleotides match TRBD1. The CDR3 is 14 amino acids. Germline V CDR1 and CDR2: LGHNA, YSLEER. Unmatched junction bases numbered 3, after V lost 3 bases and J lost 2 bases. Here the CDR3 reads CASSHEGQNYGYTF. CDR3 coding DNA: TGCGCCAGCAGCCATGAGGGACAGAACTATGGCTACACCTTC.

V usage is TRBV2 and J usage is TRBJ2-7; the D gene is possibly TRBD2 (5 bases). V gave up 4 bases and J gave up 3 bases, with 19 bases separating them. This CDR3 spans 16 amino acids. Per germline, CDR1 SNHLY and CDR2 FYNNEI. This CDR3 is CASSGLTFPGSYEQYF. DNA of the CDR3: TGTGCCAGCAGTGGTTTAACGTTCCCGGGGAGCTACGAGCAGTACTTC.

V is TRBV12-5 and J is TRBJ2-5; no definite D call. This CDR3 has 12 residues. Trimming shortened V by 5 bases and J by 5 bases, and 9 bases separated the two germline ends. The germline V gene encodes CDR1 LGHNT and CDR2 FRNRAP. CDR3 sequence: CASGDRAETQYF. CDR3 nucleotide sequence: TGTGCTAGTGGTGACCGCGCGGAGACCCAGTACTTC.

V usage is TRBV7-8 and J usage is TRBJ2-5; D is ambiguous. V gave up 2 bases and J gave up 5 bases, with 6 bases separating them. Germline CDR1 is SGHVS and CDR2 is FQNEAQ. This CDR3 contains 12 residues. The CDR3 spells CASSLNRETQYF. DNA of the CDR3: TGTGCCAGCAGCTTAAATAGGGAGACCCAGTACTTC.

This clone was picked up a small number of times. The chain links TRBV7-2 to TRBJ2-7; perhaps TRBD2 as D (7 bases). The V end was cut by 0 bases, the J end by 4 bases, with 10 bases between. The CDR3 spans 14 residues. CDR1 is SGHTA, CDR2 FQGNSA, per germline. The CDR3 loop reads CASSLAGGLYEQYF. CDR3 sequence (DNA): TGTGCCAGCAGCTTAGCGGGGGGGCTTTACGAGCAGTACTTC.

The chain is built from TRBV30 and TRBJ2-3; possible D gene TRBD1, 5 bases. CDR1 is GTSNPN and CDR2 is SVGIG in the germline V gene (reference sequence). V lost 3 bases and J lost 3, with 13 bases in between. This CDR3 is built from 14 residues. Written as DNA, the CDR3 is TGTGCCTGGAGCGTCCAGGGCACTACAGATACGCAGTATTTT. This translates into CAWSVQGTTDTQYF.

The chain is built from TRBV5-4 and TRBJ2-2, with a possible D match to TRBD2 (7 bases). V gave up 3 bases and J gave up 6 bases, with 12 bases separating them. Germline lookup yields CDR1 SGHNT and CDR2 YYREEE (reference sequence). The length of the CDR3 is 14 residues. CDR3 sequence: CASSSQGRAGELFF. In DNA form, the CDR3 reads TGTGCCAGCAGCTCCCAGGGGAGGGCCGGGGAGCTGTTTTTT.

The rearrangement uses TRBV30 and TRBJ2-5; 7 nucleotides line up with TRBD2. This CDR3 has 14 residues. Germline V gives CDR1 GTSNPN, CDR2 SVGIG (reference sequence). V lost 5 bases, J lost 4 bases, and 10 bases stayed unmatched. The CDR3 spells CAWGAGLSRETQYF. CDR3 DNA: TGTGCCTGGGGAGCGGGACTTTCCCGAGAGACCCAGTACTTC.

This chain connects TRBV30 to TRBJ1-5; TRBD1 matches 7 bases. Per germline, CDR1 GTSNPN and CDR2 SVGIG (reference sequence). With 2 bases clipped from V and 7 bases from J, the junction kept 8 bases outside the gene matches. The CDR3 contains 14 residues. The CDR3 spells CAWSRGQEYQPQHF. The DNA for the CDR3 is TGTGCCTGGAGTCGTGGACAGGAGTACCAGCCCCAGCATTTT.

The rearrangement links TRBV29-1 to TRBJ2-1; D is possibly TRBD2 (5 bases). The CDR3 is 16 residues long. V was pared by 0 bases and J by 2 bases, with 14 bases between. Germline V gene lookup returns CDR1 SQVTM and CDR2 ANQGSEA. The CDR3 DNA follows: TGCAGCGTTGAAGAGCCCCTACTAGATCCCTACAATGAGCAGTTCTTC. Amino acids: CSVEEPLLDPYNEQFF.

This clone was observed a handful of times. The CDR3 is CSVEVTGERTQYF. In nucleotides, the CDR3 is TGCAGCGTTGAGGTGACAGGGGAGCGGACCCAGTACTTC. The rearrangement uses TRBV29-1 and TRBJ2-5; 8 bases are shared with TRBD1. The length of the CDR3 is 13 residues. Losses at the gene ends were 3 bases for V and 7 bases for J; bases not matched to a gene: 7. The germline CDR1 and CDR2 sequences are SQVTM and ANQGSEA.

The V call is TRBV29-1, the J call TRBJ1-2; no firm D call. The CDR3 length is 13 residues. Trimming stripped 4 bases from V and 0 bases from J, with 9 bases between. Germline assignment: CDR1 SQVTM and CDR2 ANQGSEA. DNA for the CDR3: TGCAGCGTTGGTCGGGAAGCTAACTATGGCTACACCTTC. Amino acids: CSVGREANYGYTF.

This chain connects TRBV18 to TRBJ2-1, with no clear D. CDR1 and CDR2 from the germline V gene are KGHSH and LQKENI. This CDR3 has 11 residues. V dropped 3 bases and J dropped 7 bases, with 4 bases sitting between them. CDR3 protein: CASSPRNEQFF. CDR3 in DNA: TGTGCCAGCTCACCGAGAAATGAGCAGTTCTTC.

The CDR3 loop is CASSLAPGSADTQYF. In DNA, the CDR3 is TGTGCCAGCAGCTTAGCCCCCGGAAGCGCAGATACGCAGTATTTT. The chain links TRBV7-2 to TRBJ2-3; D uncertain. The CDR3 has 15 residues. Trimming left V 0 bases short and J 4 bases short, with 11 bases between. The germline V gene encodes CDR1 SGHTA and CDR2 FQGNSA.

The rearrangement joins TRBV6-1 to TRBJ2-1; D could derive from TRBD1 or TRBD2 (5 bases each). The CDR3 spans 17 residues. Germline V gene lookup returns CDR1 MNHNS and CDR2 SASEGT. V was trimmed by 3 bases and J by 4 bases, leaving 19 bases between them. The CDR3 region is CASSDSLRGLAYNEQFF. The CDR3, as DNA: TGTGCCAGCAGTGATAGCCTGAGGGGCTTAGCGTACAATGAGCAGTTCTTC.

The J gene is TRBJ2-7, the V gene TRBV6-1, with 10 bases fitting TRBD2. CDR3 length equals 13 residues. The V gene end was trimmed by 8 bases and the J gene end by 5 bases; junction bases not matched to a gene: 6. The germline V gene has CDR1 MNHNS and CDR2 SASEGT. The CDR3 nucleotides are TGTGCCAGCCGCTTGGGACTAGCGAACGAGCAGTACTTC. This encodes CASRLGLANEQYF.

This rearrangement joins TRBV6-5 to TRBJ2-2, with D perhaps matching TRBD1 or TRBD2 (5 bases each). V gave up 4 bases and J gave up 4 bases, with 13 bases separating them. Germline loops: CDR1 MNHEY, CDR2 SVGAGI. The CDR3 extends over 15 amino acids. The CDR3 nucleotides are TGTGCCAGCAGTTGGGGCATTGGGGGCACCGGGGAGCTGTTTTTT. It encodes CASSWGIGGTGELFF.